This T cell receptor beta chain originates from a study of CD8+CD57+ T cells in acquired aplastic anemia. Study at large: Sorted CD4+ and CD8+ cells yielded roughly 3.2 ug of DNA on average.

Study-level points and caveats: Patients did not significantly differ from controls in CD8+ Simpson's diversity. Between patients and controls, around 31 CD8+ CDR3 sequences were found in common.

TCR beta VDJ combinations and CDR3 sequences were profiled from genomic DNA. TCRdb analysed the reads with MiXCR anew, one entry per CDR3 protein. There are about 220,000 distinct CDR3 sequences in the sample; approximately 50% occur only once, and over 7.5% lies in the top ten. The V and J ends lost 4 bases and 4 bases respectively, with 11 bases between them. The CDR3 runs to 13 residues. CDR1 and CDR2 from the germline V gene are SGHRS and YFSETQ. Flow cytometry had shown expanded CD8+CD57+ cells in the patients chosen for sequencing. Patients were untreated when blood was sampled. Comments on this clonotype: Its antigen is not known.

The sequence was obtained from a human donor with aplastic anemia. Sequenced: sorted CD4+, CD8+, or CD8+CD57+ T cells (not recorded which) from PBMCs. The V gene is TRBV5-1, the J gene TRBJ1-1; a possible D gene is TRBD1 (6 bases). CDR3 residues: CASSPTGLTEAFF. CDR3 nucleotides: TGCGCCAGCAGCCCGACAGGCCTCACTGAAGCTTTCTTT.